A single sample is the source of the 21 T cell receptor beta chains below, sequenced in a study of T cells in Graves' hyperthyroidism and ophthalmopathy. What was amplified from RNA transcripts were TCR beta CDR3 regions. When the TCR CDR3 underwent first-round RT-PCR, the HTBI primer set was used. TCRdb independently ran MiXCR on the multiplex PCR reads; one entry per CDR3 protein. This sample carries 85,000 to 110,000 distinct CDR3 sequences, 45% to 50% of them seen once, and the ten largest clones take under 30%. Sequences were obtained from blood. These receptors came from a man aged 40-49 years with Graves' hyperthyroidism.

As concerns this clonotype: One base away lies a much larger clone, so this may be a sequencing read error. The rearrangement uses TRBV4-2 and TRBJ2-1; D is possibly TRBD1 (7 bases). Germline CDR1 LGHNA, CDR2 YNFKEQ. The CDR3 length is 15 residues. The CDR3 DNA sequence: TGTACCAGCAGCCAGGAGGGGGCCAGACGGGATGAGCAGTTCTTC. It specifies CTSSQEGARRDEQFF.

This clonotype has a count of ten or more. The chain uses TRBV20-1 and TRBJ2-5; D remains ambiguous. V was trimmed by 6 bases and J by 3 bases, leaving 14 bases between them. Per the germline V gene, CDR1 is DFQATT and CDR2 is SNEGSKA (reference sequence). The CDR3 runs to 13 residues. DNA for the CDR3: TGCAGTGCCGCTTCGCGATATAAAGAGACCCAGTACTTC. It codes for CSAASRYKETQYF.

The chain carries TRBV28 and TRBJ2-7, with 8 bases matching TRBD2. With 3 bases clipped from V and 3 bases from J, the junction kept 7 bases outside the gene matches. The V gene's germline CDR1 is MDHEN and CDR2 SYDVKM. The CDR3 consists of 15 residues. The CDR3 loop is CASSFAGGVLYEQYF. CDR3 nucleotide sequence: TGTGCCAGCAGTTTCGCGGGGGGCGTTCTCTACGAGCAGTACTTC.

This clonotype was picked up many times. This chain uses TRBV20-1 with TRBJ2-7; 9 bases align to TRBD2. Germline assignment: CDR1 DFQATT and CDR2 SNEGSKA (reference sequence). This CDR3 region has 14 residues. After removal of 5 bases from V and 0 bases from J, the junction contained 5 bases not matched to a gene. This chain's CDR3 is CSAPLAGSSYEQYF. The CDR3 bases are TGCAGTGCTCCTCTAGCGGGGAGCTCCTACGAGCAGTACTTC.

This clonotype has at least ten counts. The CDR3 protein is CATQRGATNEKLFF. DNA of the CDR3: TGTGCCACCCAAAGAGGGGCAACTAATGAAAAACTGTTTTTT. J is TRBJ1-4 and V is TRBV2, with D possibly TRBD1 on 5 matching bases. Trimming took off 10 bases at V and 0 bases at J, with 12 bases between the two ends. The CDR3 runs 14 residues. Germline V gene sequence: CDR1 SNHLY, CDR2 FYNNEI.

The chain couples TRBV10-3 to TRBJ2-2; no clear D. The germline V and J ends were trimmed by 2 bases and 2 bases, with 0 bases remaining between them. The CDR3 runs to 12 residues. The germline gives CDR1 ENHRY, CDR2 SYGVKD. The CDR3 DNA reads TGTGCCATCAGTGAGAACACCGGGGAGCTGTTTTTT. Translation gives CAISENTGELFF.

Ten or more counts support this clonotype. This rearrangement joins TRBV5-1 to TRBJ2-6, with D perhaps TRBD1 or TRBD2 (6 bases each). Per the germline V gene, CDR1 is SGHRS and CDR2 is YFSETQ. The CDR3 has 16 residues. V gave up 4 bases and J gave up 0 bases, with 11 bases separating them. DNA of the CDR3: TGCGCCAGCAGCCAAAGGGGGGTCTCTGGGGCCAACGTCCTGACTTTC. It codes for CASSQRGVSGANVLTF.

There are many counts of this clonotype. The CDR3 DNA sequence: TGTGCCGTAATAGCAGGTTCGGGTGAGCAGTTCTTC. Encoded protein: CAVIAGSGEQFF. The V call is TRBV7-9, the J call TRBJ2-1; D gene uncertain. The germline V and J ends were trimmed by 11 bases and 9 bases, with 17 bases remaining between them. Germline CDR1 is SEHNR and CDR2 is FQNEAQ (reference sequence). The CDR3 loop spans 12 amino acids.

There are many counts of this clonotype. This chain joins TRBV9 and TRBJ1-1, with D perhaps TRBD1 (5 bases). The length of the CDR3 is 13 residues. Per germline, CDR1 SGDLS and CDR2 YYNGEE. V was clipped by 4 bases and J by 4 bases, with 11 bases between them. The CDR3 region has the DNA TGTGCCAGCAGCTCGGGACTGCTCACTGAAGCTTTCTTT. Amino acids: CASSSGLLTEAFF.

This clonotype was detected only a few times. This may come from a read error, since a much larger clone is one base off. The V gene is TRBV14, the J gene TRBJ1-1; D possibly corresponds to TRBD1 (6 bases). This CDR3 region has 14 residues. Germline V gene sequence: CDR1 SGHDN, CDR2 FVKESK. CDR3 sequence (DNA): TGTGCCGGCAGCCTCCTGGGACAGAACACTGAAGCTTTCTTT. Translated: CAGSLLGQNTEAFF.

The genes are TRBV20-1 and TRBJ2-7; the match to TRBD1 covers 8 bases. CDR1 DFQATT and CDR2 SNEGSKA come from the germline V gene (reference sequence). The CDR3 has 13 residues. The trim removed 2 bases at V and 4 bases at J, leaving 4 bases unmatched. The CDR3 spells CSARPGTGYEQYF. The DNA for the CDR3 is TGCAGTGCTAGACCCGGGACAGGATACGAGCAGTACTTC.

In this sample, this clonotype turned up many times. The DNA for the CDR3 is TGTGCCAGCGTAAGAGGACAGGGACTATATGGCTACACCTTC. Its translation: CASVRGQGLYGYTF. The rearrangement links TRBV12-3 or TRBV12-4 to TRBJ1-2; 8 nucleotides agree with TRBD1. Losses at the gene ends were 8 bases for V and 5 bases for J; bases not matched to a gene: 10. The CDR3 has 14 residues.

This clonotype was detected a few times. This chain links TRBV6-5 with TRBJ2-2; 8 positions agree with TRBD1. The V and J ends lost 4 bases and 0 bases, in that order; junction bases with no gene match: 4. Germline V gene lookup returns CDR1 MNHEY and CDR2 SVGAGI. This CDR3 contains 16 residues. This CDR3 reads CASSFWTGPNTGELFF. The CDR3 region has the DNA TGTGCCAGCAGTTTTTGGACAGGGCCGAACACCGGGGAGCTGTTTTTT.

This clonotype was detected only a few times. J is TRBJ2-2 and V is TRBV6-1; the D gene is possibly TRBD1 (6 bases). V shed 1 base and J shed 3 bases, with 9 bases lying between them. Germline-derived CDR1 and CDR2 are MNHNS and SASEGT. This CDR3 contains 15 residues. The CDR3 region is CASSEGGHHTGELFF. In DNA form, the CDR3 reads TGTGCCAGCAGTGAAGGGGGACATCACACCGGGGAGCTGTTTTTT.

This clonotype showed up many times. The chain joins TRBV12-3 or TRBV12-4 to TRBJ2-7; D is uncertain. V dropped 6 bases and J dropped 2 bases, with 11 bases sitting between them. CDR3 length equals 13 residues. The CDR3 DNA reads TGTGCCAGCAGCCAAGACGGTACCTACGAGCAGTACTTC. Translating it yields CASSQDGTYEQYF.

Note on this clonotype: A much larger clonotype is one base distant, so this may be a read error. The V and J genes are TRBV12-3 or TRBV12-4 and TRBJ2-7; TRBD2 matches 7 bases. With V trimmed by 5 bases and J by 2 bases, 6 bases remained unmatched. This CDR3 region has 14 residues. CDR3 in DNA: TGTGCCAGCAGTCCCGCGGGGGTTGCCTACGAGCAGTACTTC. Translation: CASSPAGVAYEQYF.

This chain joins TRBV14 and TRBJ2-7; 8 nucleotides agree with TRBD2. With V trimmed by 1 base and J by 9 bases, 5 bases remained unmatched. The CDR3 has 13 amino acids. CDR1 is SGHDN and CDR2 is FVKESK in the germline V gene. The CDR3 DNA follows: TGTGCCAGCAGCCAAGGAGCGGGGGCAGGGCAGTACTTC. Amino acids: CASSQGAGAGQYF.

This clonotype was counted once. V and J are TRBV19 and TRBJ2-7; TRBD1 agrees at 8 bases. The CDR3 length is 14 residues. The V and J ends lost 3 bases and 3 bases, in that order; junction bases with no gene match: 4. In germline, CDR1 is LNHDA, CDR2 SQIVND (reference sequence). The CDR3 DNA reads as TGTGCCAGTAGTATCGGGACAGGTTACTACGAGCAGTACTTC. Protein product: CASSIGTGYYEQYF.

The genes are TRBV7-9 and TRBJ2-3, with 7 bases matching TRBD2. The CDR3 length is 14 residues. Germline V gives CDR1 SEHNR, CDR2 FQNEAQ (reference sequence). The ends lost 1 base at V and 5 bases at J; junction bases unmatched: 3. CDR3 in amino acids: CASSLGTSVDTQYF. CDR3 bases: TGTGCCAGCAGCTTAGGAACTAGCGTAGATACGCAGTATTTT.

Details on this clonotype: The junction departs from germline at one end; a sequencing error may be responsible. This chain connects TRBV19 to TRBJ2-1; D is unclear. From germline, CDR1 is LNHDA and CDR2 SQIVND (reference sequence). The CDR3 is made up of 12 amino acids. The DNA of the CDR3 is TGTGCCAGTAGCATAATGGGCAATGAGCGGTTCTTC. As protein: CASSIMGNERFF.

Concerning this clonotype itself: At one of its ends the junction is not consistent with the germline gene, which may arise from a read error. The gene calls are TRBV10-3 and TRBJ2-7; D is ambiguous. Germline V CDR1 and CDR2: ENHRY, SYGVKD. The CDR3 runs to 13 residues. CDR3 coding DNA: TGTGCCTTCAGTAAGGACGAGGTTCCCGAGCAGTACTTC. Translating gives CAFSKDEVPEQYF.